This T cell receptor beta chain is from a study of blood T cell repertoires in COVID-19. Study-level information: Acute and convalescent COVID-19 specimens originated in the United States, Italy and Spain.

Sequenced by immunoSEQ multiplex PCR; TCRdb stores in-frame clones only, minus some. The sample lists fewer than 150,000 clones, approximately 84% occurring once. Study members were between 18 and 89 years old and lived in 24 US regions. Cohort assignment relied on participant-reported clinical history. The germline V gene encodes CDR1 MDHEN and CDR2 SYDVKM. The junction had 4 bases not matched to a gene; V was cut back by 2 bases and J by 7 bases. CDR3 length equals 14 residues. The specimen was PBMCs or T cells enriched from blood (not recorded which). V usage is TRBV28 and J usage is TRBJ1-5; 8 nucleotides agree with TRBD1. The receptor's source is a man aged 45-60 years in a cohort exposed to, infected with or recovered from COVID-19 (not recorded which). Here the CDR3 DNA reads TGTGCCAGCAGTTTAGACAGGGGCCTCCAGCCCCAGCATTTT. This translates into CASSLDRGLQPQHF.